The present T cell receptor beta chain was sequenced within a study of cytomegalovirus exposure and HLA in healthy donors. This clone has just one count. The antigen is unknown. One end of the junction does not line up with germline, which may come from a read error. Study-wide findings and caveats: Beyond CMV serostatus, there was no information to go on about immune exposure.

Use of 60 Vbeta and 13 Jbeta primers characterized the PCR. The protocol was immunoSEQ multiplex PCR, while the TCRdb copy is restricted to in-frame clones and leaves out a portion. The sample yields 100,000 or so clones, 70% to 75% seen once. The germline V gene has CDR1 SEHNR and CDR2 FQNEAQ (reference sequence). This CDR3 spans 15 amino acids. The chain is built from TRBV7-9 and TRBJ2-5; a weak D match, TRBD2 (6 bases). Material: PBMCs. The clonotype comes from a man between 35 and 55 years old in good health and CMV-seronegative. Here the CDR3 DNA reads TGTTCCAGCAGCTTAGTCCTAGGGGACTGGGAGACCCAGTACTTC. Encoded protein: CSSSLVLGDWETQYF.